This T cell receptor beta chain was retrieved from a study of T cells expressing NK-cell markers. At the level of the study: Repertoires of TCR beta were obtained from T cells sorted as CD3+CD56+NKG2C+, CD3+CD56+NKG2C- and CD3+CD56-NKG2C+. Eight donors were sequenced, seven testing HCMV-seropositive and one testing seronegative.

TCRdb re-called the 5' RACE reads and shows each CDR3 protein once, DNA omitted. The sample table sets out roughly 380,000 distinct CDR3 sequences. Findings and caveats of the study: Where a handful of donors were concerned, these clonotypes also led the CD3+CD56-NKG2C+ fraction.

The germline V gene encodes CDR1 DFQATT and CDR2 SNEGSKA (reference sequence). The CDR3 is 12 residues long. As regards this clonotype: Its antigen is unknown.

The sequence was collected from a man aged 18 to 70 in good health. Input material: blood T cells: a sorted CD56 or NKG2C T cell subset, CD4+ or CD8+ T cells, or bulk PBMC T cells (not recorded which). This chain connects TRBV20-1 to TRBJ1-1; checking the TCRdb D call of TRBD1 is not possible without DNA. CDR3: CRGTGGSTEAFF.